The 10 T cell receptor beta chains below come from one sample, sequenced in a study of T cell repertoires in cytomegalovirus infection. TCRdb re-analysed the reads in MiXCR, keeping a single row per CDR3 protein. In the table there are roughly 150,000 distinct CDR3 sequences, around 22% of which are singletons. Sequencing used PBMCs. These receptors all stem from a human donor in good health (CMV status not recorded). Some clones in this sample may be carry-over from other donors' samples.

This rearrangement joins TRBV20-1 to TRBJ2-1; 9 bases match TRBD2. CDR3 size: 15 residues. V gave up 1 base and J gave up 8 bases; unmatched junction bases: 9. Germline assignment: CDR1 DFQATT and CDR2 SNEGSKA (reference sequence). The CDR3 bases are TGCAGTGCTAGAGTAGGGGGTAGCGGGAGTCATGAGCAGTTCTTC. Protein: CSARVGGSGSHEQFF.

This clonotype occurred many times. The chain carries TRBV7-2 and TRBJ2-3; D is unclear. Trimming shortened V by 4 bases and J by 2 bases, and 10 bases separated the two germline ends. The CDR3 is 14 amino acids. Germline CDR1 reads SGHTA; CDR2 reads FQGNSA. The CDR3 protein is CASSYGATTDTQYF. The CDR3 coding sequence is TGTGCCAGCAGCTACGGCGCGACCACAGATACGCAGTATTTT.

The CDR3 bases are TGTGCCAGCAGCTTAGCATCGGGGAACACCGGGGAGCTGTTTTTT. Its translation: CASSLASGNTGELFF. This chain uses TRBV7-3 with TRBJ2-2; D gene uncertain. The germline CDR1 and CDR2 sequences are SGHTA and FQGTGA. CDR3 length: 15 amino acids. Trimming shortened V by 2 bases and J by 1 base, and 8 bases separated the two germline ends.

This chain joins TRBV6-1 and TRBJ1-4, with 7 bases fitting TRBD1. CDR1 is MNHNS, CDR2 SASEGT, per germline. The CDR3 length is 15 residues. The V segment lost 2 bases and the J segment 4 bases; nucleotides outside the gene matches: 4. CDR3 in DNA: TGTGCCAGCAGTGAACCGGGACAGCATAATGAAAAACTGTTTTTT. It codes for CASSEPGQHNEKLFF.

The rearrangement joins TRBV6-1 to TRBJ1-6; possibly TRBD1 for D (6 bases). This CDR3 spans 13 amino acids. The V gene lost 7 bases and the J gene lost 13 bases, with 17 bases spanning the gap. Germline V lookup: CDR1 MNHNS, CDR2 SASEGT. CDR3 amino acids: CASKETGRLPLHF. DNA for the CDR3: TGTGCCAGCAAAGAGACAGGCCGGCTCCCCCTCCACTTT.

This clonotype has a handful of counts. J is TRBJ2-1 and V is TRBV7-8; 10 nucleotides match TRBD2. The CDR3 is made up of 16 amino acids. The J segment lost 3 bases and the V segment lost 3 bases, leaving 5 bases of the junction unmatched. Germline loops: CDR1 SGHVS, CDR2 FQNEAQ. CDR3 residues: CASSFTSGDVYNEQFF. In DNA form, the CDR3 reads TGTGCCAGCAGCTTCACTAGCGGGGATGTCTACAATGAGCAGTTCTTC.

This clonotype was recorded a few times. The chain has TRBV20-1 and TRBJ2-7, with a weak D call TRBD2 (6 bases). Trimming took off 0 bases at V and 4 bases at J, with 10 bases between the two ends. The CDR3 is 13 residues long. The germline V gene encodes CDR1 DFQATT and CDR2 SNEGSKA (reference sequence). As DNA, the CDR3 is TGCAGTGCTAGAGATGGTCGGGGGTACGAGCAGTACTTC. Protein: CSARDGRGYEQYF.

This clonotype has at least ten counts. This chain connects TRBV7-2 to TRBJ2-5, with TRBD1 matching 8 bases. Germline CDR1 is SGHTA and CDR2 is FQGNSA. The V segment lost 5 bases and the J segment 5 bases; nucleotides outside the gene matches: 13. This CDR3 contains 16 residues. The CDR3 region is CASSPLWDRLRETQYF. CDR3 bases: TGTGCCAGCAGCCCCCTATGGGACAGGCTGAGGGAGACCCAGTACTTC.

The chain combines TRBV19 with TRBJ2-2, with 11 bases that match TRBD2. Germline V gene lookup returns CDR1 LNHDA and CDR2 SQIVND (reference sequence). Trimming at V came to 5 bases and at J to 4 bases, leaving 15 bases not matched to a gene. This CDR3 is built from 19 residues. The CDR3 region has the DNA TGTGCCAGTAGTCCTCAGTCCCCACGACTAGCGGGGTCCACCGGGGAGCTGTTTTTT. Protein sequence: CASSPQSPRLAGSTGELFF.

This clonotype was found many times. The chain couples TRBV7-9 to TRBJ2-3; 7 bases map to TRBD2. Germline values: CDR1 SEHNR, CDR2 FQNEAQ (reference sequence). The CDR3 is 13 amino acids. V shed 2 bases, J shed 5 bases, and the junction held 1 base outside the gene matches. CDR3: CASSLTSVDTQYF. The DNA for the CDR3 is TGTGCCAGCAGCTTAACTAGCGTAGATACGCAGTATTTT.